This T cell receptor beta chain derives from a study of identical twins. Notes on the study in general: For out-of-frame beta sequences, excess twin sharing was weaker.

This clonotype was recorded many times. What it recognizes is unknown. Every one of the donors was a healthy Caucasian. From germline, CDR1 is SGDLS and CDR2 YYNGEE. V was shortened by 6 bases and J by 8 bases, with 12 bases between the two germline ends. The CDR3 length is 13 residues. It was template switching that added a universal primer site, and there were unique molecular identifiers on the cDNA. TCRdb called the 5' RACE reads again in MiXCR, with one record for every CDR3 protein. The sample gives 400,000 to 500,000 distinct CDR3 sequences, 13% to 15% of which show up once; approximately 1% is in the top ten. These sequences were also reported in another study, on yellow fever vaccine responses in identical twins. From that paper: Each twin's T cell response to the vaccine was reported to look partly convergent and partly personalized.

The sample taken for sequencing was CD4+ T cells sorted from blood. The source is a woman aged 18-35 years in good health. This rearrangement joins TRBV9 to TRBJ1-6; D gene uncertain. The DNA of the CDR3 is TGTGCCAGCAACTTCGGACCCGATTCACCCCTCCACTTT. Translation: CASNFGPDSPLHF.